A selection of T cell receptor beta chains follows, all from one sample in a study of cytomegalovirus exposure and HLA in healthy donors. Sequenced by immunoSEQ multiplex PCR; TCRdb stores in-frame clones only, minus some. The table lists around 200,000 clones, about 80% of them singletons. The specimen sequenced was PBMCs. These receptors were obtained from a woman younger than 30 in good health and CMV-seropositive. Both conserved end residues are part of each CDR3. A D gene is named only where the DNA matches it firmly. Rows give clone size only sometimes, using once, few, many, or a class for an expanded clone.

j_call | d_call | clone_size | v_call | cdr3_length | cdr3_aa | cdr3_nt
TRBJ1-1 | NA | NA | TRBV5-1 | 13 | CASSLVPEYEAFF | TGCGCCAGCAGCTTGGTACCAGAATATGAAGCTTTCTTT
TRBJ1-6 | NA | NA | TRBV7-9 | 16 | CASSTGQLAFGSPLHF | TGTGCCAGCAGCACCGGACAGTTGGCGTTTGGATCACCCCTCCACTTT
TRBJ1-2 | NA | NA | TRBV7-9 | 14 | CASSSTGGPGGYTF | TGTGCCAGCAGCTCCACCGGGGGGCCGGGTGGCTACACCTTC
TRBJ1-5 | TRBD1 | NA | TRBV2 | 18 | CASGPPRGATGGAQPQHF | TGTGCCAGCGGGCCCCCGCGGGGGGCAACAGGGGGCGCCCAGCCCCAGCATTTT
TRBJ1-3 | NA | once | TRBV6-1 | 14 | CASSARGTGNTIYF | TGTGCCAGCAGTGCCAGGGGCACTGGAAACACCATATATTTT
TRBJ1-1 | NA | NA | TRBV19 | 14 | CASSIDQEDAEAFF | TGTGCCAGTAGTATAGACCAGGAGGACGCTGAAGCTTTCTTT
TRBJ2-1 | TRBD1 | once | TRBV10-3 | 15 | CAIRADRVSYNEQFF | TGTGCCATCAGGGCCGACAGGGTATCCTACAATGAGCAGTTCTTC
TRBJ2-2 | NA | NA | TRBV23-1 | 16 | CASSHERDFSTGELFF | TGCGCCAGCAGTCATGAACGGGACTTTTCCACCGGGGAGCTGTTTTTT
TRBJ1-2 | NA | NA | TRBV11-2 | 16 | CASSLRIGEANYGYTF | TGTGCCAGCAGCCTTAGGATAGGGGAAGCTAACTATGGCTACACCTTC
TRBJ1-2 | TRBD1 | NA | TRBV7-2 | 14 | CASRSGTGRGGYTF | TGTGCCAGCAGATCCGGGACAGGTCGGGGAGGCTACACCTTC
TRBJ1-1 | NA | NA | TRBV29-1 | 14 | CSVDGGGAWTEAFF | TGCAGCGTTGATGGGGGGGGCGCCTGGACTGAAGCTTTCTTT
TRBJ2-3 | NA | few | TRBV5-1 | 16 | CASSLALSFVTDTQYF | TGCGCCAGCAGCTTGGCCTTGTCCTTTGTAACAGATACGCAGTATTTT
TRBJ2-7 | NA | NA | TRBV6-5 | 14 | CASSYSTGTYEQYF | TGTGCCAGCAGTTACTCGACAGGAACCTACGAGCAGTACTTC
TRBJ2-5 | TRBD1 | NA | TRBV6-1 | 12 | CASSETGTAQYF | TGTGCCAGCAGCGAGACAGGGACGGCCCAGTACTTC
TRBJ2-5 | TRBD2 | NA | TRBV5-1 | 15 | CASSPGTSERETQYF | TGCGCCAGCAGCCCCGGGACTAGCGAACGAGAGACCCAGTACTTC
TRBJ2-5 | NA | NA | TRBV27 | 15 | CASRPLSSDQETQYF | TGTGCCAGCAGACCCCTCTCTAGCGACCAAGAGACCCAGTACTTC
TRBJ2-7 | NA | once | TRBV27 | 14 | CASSFGRGNYEQYF | TGTGCCAGCAGTTTCGGCAGGGGCAACTACGAGCAGTACTTC
TRBJ1-5 | NA | once | TRBV19 | 15 | CASSIGQASNQPQHF | TGTGCCAGTAGTATTGGTCAGGCTAGCAATCAGCCCCAGCATTTT
TRBJ1-2 | TRBD1 | few | TRBV27 | 14 | CASRERTGTYGYTF | TGTGCCAGCAGGGAAAGGACAGGGACCTATGGCTACACCTTC
TRBJ1-2 | TRBD1 | NA | TRBV18 | 14 | CASSQDDRGEGYTF | TGTGCCAGCTCACAAGACGACAGGGGAGAGGGCTACACCTTC
TRBJ2-5 | NA | NA | TRBV19 | 12 | CASRSARETQYF | TGTGCCAGTCGGTCGGCTAGGGAGACCCAGTACTTC
TRBJ2-7 | TRBD1 | NA | TRBV28 | 16 | CASSLWGDRLSYEQYF | TGTGCCAGCAGTTTATGGGGGGACAGGCTATCCTACGAGCAGTACTTC
TRBJ2-1 | NA | once | TRBV5-1 | 15 | CASSLTGSSYNEQFF | TGCGCCAGCAGCTTGACTGGGAGCTCCTACAATGAGCAGTTCTTC
TRBJ1-5 | TRBD1 | NA | TRBV4-1 | 14 | CASSPGQENQPQHF | TGCGCCAGCAGCCCCGGACAGGAGAATCAGCCCCAGCATTTT
TRBJ2-1 | TRBD2 | NA | TRBV5-6 | 17 | CASSLALAGDRYNEQFF | TGTGCCAGCAGCTTGGCGCTAGCGGGGGACCGATACAATGAGCAGTTCTTC
TRBJ1-2 | TRBD1 | once | TRBV4-3 | 13 | CASSPRQGDGYTF | TGCGCCAGCAGCCCGCGACAGGGGGATGGCTACACCTTC
TRBJ1-1 | TRBD1 | once | TRBV5-1 | 16 | CASSPGQGSGSTEAFF | TGCGCCAGCAGCCCGGGACAGGGAAGCGGGAGCACTGAAGCTTTCTTT
TRBJ2-3 | NA | NA | TRBV11-3 | 16 | CASSLELAGLTDTQYF | TGTGCCAGCAGCTTAGAACTAGCAGGACTCACAGATACGCAGTATTTT
TRBJ1-3 | NA | NA | TRBV2 | 14 | CASSGASKSSTIYF | TGTGCCAGCAGTGGAGCCTCAAAATCGAGCACCATATATTTT
TRBJ2-3 | TRBD2 | NA | TRBV6-5 | 15 | CASSSTSGAPDTQYF | TGTGCCAGCAGCTCGACTAGCGGGGCCCCAGATACGCAGTATTTT
TRBJ1-1 | NA | NA | TRBV29-1 | 13 | CSPPGGGKTEAFF | TGCAGCCCGCCCGGGGGGGGGAAAACTGAAGCTTTCTTT